This is a list of T cell receptor beta chains from one sample in a study of blood T cell repertoires in COVID-19. Method: immunoSEQ multiplex PCR; TCRdb's copy keeps in-frame clones and lacks some. The data contain about 80,000 clones, 88% of them singletons. Sequencing input: peripheral blood. All receptors come from a man in his 70s with acute or convalescent COVID-19. CDR3s include the opening cysteine and the closing phenylalanine or tryptophan. Fields, in order: V gene, CDR3 length, CDR3 protein.

TRBV4-3 16 CASSQDPQGAGYGYTF
TRBV25-1 15 CASSDGTGGKKTQYF
TRBV9 13 CASSAGQRNTIYF
TRBV7-2 13 CASSVDSFSPLHF
TRBV5-4 15 CASSRTGVTWETQYF
TRBV27 13 CASSFQGSQPQHF
TRBV18 17 CASSPWDSPYSGNTIYF
TRBV7-9 16 CASSLGLSRGPYGYTF
TRBV25-1 14 CAHAWDRVNEKLFF
TRBV5-1 14 CASSPGGGADTQYF
TRBV27 16 CASSLIASTPTDTQYF
TRBV12-3/TRBV12-4 13 CASCKLGAYEQYF
TRBV7-2 14 CASSLGPQSYEQYF
TRBV27 14 CASSLDSRTDTQYF